These 15 T cell receptor beta chains originate from one sample sequenced in a study of blood T cells in healthy people across ages. The use of a sample-barcoded 5' primer and a J-beta primer mix characterized a second PCR of about 7 to 12 cycles. TCRdb re-called the 5' RACE reads through MiXCR, storing one row per CDR3 protein. The profile covers roughly 790,000 distinct CDR3 sequences, with roughly two fifths appearing a single time and 20% to 25% taken by the ten largest. The sequencing input was blood. These receptor sequences come from a woman in her sixties in good health.

This clonotype was counted once. This rearrangement joins TRBV7-2 to TRBJ2-7, with 8 bases identical to TRBD2. CDR1 and CDR2 (germline): SGHTA, FQGNSA. Trimming cost V 1 base and J 6 bases; bases outside gene matches: 5. CDR3 length: 14 residues. CDR3 sequence: CASSLDGGALEQYF. In DNA form, the CDR3 reads TGTGCCAGCAGCTTAGACGGGGGGGCTCTCGAGCAGTACTTC.

The table lists this clonotype with many counts. The chain has TRBV6-5 and TRBJ2-7, with 14 bases matching TRBD2. The CDR3 is made up of 15 amino acids. CDR1 and CDR2 (germline): MNHEY, SVGAGI. V shed 5 bases, J shed 7 bases, and the junction held 7 bases outside the gene matches. The CDR3 DNA reads as TGTGCCAGCAGTAGGACTAGCGGGAGGCCAGGGGAGCAGTACTTC. Its protein is CASSRTSGRPGEQYF.

The chain uses TRBV29-1 and TRBJ1-2; no clear D. CDR3 length: 13 amino acids. V was cut by 3 bases and J by 4 bases, with 12 bases left in between. CDR1 is SQVTM and CDR2 is ANQGSEA in the germline V gene. CDR3 region: CSVDFPGTYGYTF. The DNA for the CDR3 is TGCAGCGTTGATTTCCCGGGCACCTATGGCTACACCTTC.

Only a few counts were recorded for this clonotype. The chain carries TRBV18 and TRBJ1-1; D might be TRBD1 (6 bases). From germline, CDR1 is KGHSH and CDR2 LQKENI. Trimming removed 8 bases at V and 5 bases at J, with 12 bases between. The CDR3 is 12 residues long. The CDR3 DNA is TGTGCCAGCAAGTCAGGGGTAACTGAAGCTTTCTTT. Translation: CASKSGVTEAFF. Full variable domain (rest looked up from reference TRBV18 and TRBJ1-1): NAGVMQNPRHLVRRRGQEARLRCSPMKGHSHVYWYRQLPEEGLKFMVYLQKENIIDESGMPKERFSAEFPKEGPSILRIQQVVRGDSAAYFCASKSGVTEAFFGQGTRLTVV.

In its sample, this clonotype was seen many times. The chain links TRBV25-1 to TRBJ2-5, with D unresolved. CDR1 and CDR2 from the germline V gene are MGHDK and SYGVNS. V lost 8 bases to trimming and J lost 1 base, with 8 bases between them. CDR3 length: 12 amino acids. The CDR3 spells CASEGSQETQYF. The CDR3 region has the DNA TGTGCCAGCGAAGGTTCCCAAGAGACCCAGTACTTC.

The rearrangement joins TRBV3-1 to TRBJ1-4; 7 bases fit TRBD1. Trimming removed 4 bases from V and 5 bases from J; junction bases left unmatched: 10. This CDR3 has 16 residues. The germline gives CDR1 LGHDT, CDR2 YNNKEL (reference sequence). In DNA form, the CDR3 reads TGTGCCAGCAGCCCCTTGTCGGGACAGCTCAATGAAAAACTGTTTTTT. Amino acids: CASSPLSGQLNEKLFF.

This clonotype was observed a few times. The gene calls are TRBV29-1 and TRBJ1-2, with 7 bases that match TRBD1. Germline CDR1 reads SQVTM; CDR2 reads ANQGSEA. J lost 4 bases, V lost 7 bases, and 6 bases had no gene match. The CDR3 runs 12 residues. CDR3 coding DNA: TGCAGCGACGAACAGGGGCTCTATGGCTACACCTTC. Its protein is CSDEQGLYGYTF. Variable domain in full (rest from reference TRBV29-1 and TRBJ1-2): SAVISQKPSRDICQRGTSLTIQCQVDSQVTMMFWYRQQPGQSLTLIATANQGSEATYESGFVIDKFPISRPNLTFSTLTVSNMSPEDSSIYLCSDEQGLYGYTFGSGTRLTVV.

This clonotype was observed a handful of times. J is TRBJ2-3 and V is TRBV20-1; D remains unclear. V was clipped by 7 bases and J by 4 bases, with 12 bases between them. The CDR3 runs 12 residues. Germline CDR1 is DFQATT and CDR2 is SNEGSKA (reference sequence). CDR3 DNA sequence: TGCAGTGAACTACCAGTCGCAGATACGCAGTATTTT. This translates into CSELPVADTQYF.

This chain connects TRBV2 to TRBJ2-7; D remains ambiguous. This CDR3 region has 13 residues. Germline-derived CDR1 and CDR2 are SNHLY and FYNNEI. V dropped 3 bases and J dropped 7 bases, with 13 bases sitting between them. In DNA form, the CDR3 reads TGTGCCAGCAGTGAGGCGGCTATACGGGAGCAGTACTTC. Residues: CASSEAAIREQYF.

The gene calls are TRBV6-6 and TRBJ1-1, with D tentatively TRBD1 (6 bases). Trimming cost V 6 bases and J 1 base, with 12 bases left between them. The CDR3 totals 14 residues. The germline gives CDR1 MNHNY, CDR2 SVGAGI (reference sequence). In DNA, the CDR3 is TGTGCCAGCAGAGAACAGGGCGAGAACACTGAAGCTTTCTTT. It specifies CASREQGENTEAFF.

This clonotype was detected a few times. V usage is TRBV5-1 and J usage is TRBJ2-7; 10 bases map to TRBD2. V lost 0 bases, J lost 3 bases, and 9 bases stayed unmatched. There are 17 residues in the CDR3. Per germline, CDR1 SGHRS and CDR2 YFSETQ. In DNA form, the CDR3 reads TGCGCCAGCAGCTTGGAGGCTAGCGGGAGAGTGCGCTACGAGCAGTACTTC. It specifies CASSLEASGRVRYEQYF.

V is TRBV6-2 or TRBV6-3 and J is TRBJ2-1, with D unclear. Trimming left V 2 bases short and J 6 bases short, with 5 bases between. The CDR3 has 12 amino acids. Germline V gives CDR1 MNHEY, CDR2 SVGEGT. CDR3 residues: CASSYLVNEQFF. The CDR3 DNA sequence: TGTGCCAGCAGTTACCTTGTCAATGAGCAGTTCTTC.

The rearrangement uses TRBV6-5 and TRBJ2-7; D is perhaps TRBD2 (6 bases). This CDR3 region has 16 residues. V lost 0 bases and J lost 0, with 12 bases in between. Germline CDR1 reads MNHEY; CDR2 reads SVGAGI. The CDR3 DNA reads as TGTGCCAGCAGTTACTCTGGGGGGAGAGGCTCCTACGAGCAGTACTTC. Encoded protein: CASSYSGGRGSYEQYF.

There are a few counts of this clonotype. CDR3 in DNA: TGTGCCAGCAGTACTATAGCGGGGAGGGACTACGAGCAGTACTTC. This translates into CASSTIAGRDYEQYF. The rearrangement uses TRBV27 and TRBJ2-7, with TRBD2 matching 8 bases. The CDR3 consists of 15 residues. The germline CDR1 and CDR2 sequences are MNHEY and SMNVEV (reference sequence). Trimming removed 5 bases from V and 3 bases from J; junction bases left unmatched: 9.

This clonotype was counted a few times. The chain links TRBV20-1 to TRBJ2-7; TRBD2 is a possible D gene (5 bases). The CDR3 extends over 13 amino acids. V lost 3 bases to trimming and J lost 4 bases, with 13 bases between them. Germline V gene data show CDR1 as DFQATT and CDR2 as SNEGSKA (reference sequence). The chain's CDR3 is CSARWLAEYEQYF. The CDR3 DNA reads TGCAGTGCTAGGTGGCTAGCCGAATACGAGCAGTACTTC.